This entry lists 20 T cell receptor beta chains sequenced from one sample in a study of CD8+ T cells in alopecia areata. Extracted RNA was reverse transcribed into cDNA, the sequencing template. Generated by immunoSEQ multiplex PCR, the TCRdb table keeps only in-frame clones and is missing some. Of about 200,000 clones listed, about three fifths are singletons. Sample: CD4+ T cells sorted from blood, taken at week 0. The receptors come from a human donor with alopecia areata.

There are a few counts of this clone. This chain uses TRBV29-1 with TRBJ2-3; D gene uncertain. Germline CDR1 is SQVTM and CDR2 is ANQGSEA. V was clipped by 3 bases and J by 5 bases, with 9 bases between them. This CDR3 region has 12 residues. Written as DNA, the CDR3 is TGCAGCGTTGATAAGGGCCTAGATACGCAGTATTTT. Translation gives CSVDKGLDTQYF.

The chain joins TRBV30 to TRBJ2-2; D not resolved. V was shortened by 2 bases and J by 5 bases, with 6 bases between the two germline ends. Germline assignment: CDR1 GTSNPN and CDR2 SVGIG (reference sequence). The CDR3 spans 12 residues. The CDR3 nucleotides are TGTGCCTGGAGTTCACAGACCGGGGAGCTGTTTTTT. This sequence encodes CAWSSQTGELFF.

This clone has just one count. The rearrangement joins TRBV6-6 to TRBJ2-7, with 10 bases fitting TRBD2. V lost 5 bases and J lost 1; bases outside the gene matches: 8. This CDR3 comprises 16 residues. From germline, CDR1 is MNHNY and CDR2 SVGAGI (reference sequence). The DNA for the CDR3 is TGTGCCAGCAGTGGCCTTAGCGGGGGGCTTTCCTACGAGCAGTACTTC. Protein sequence: CASSGLSGGLSYEQYF.

The rearrangement uses TRBV30 and TRBJ2-2; D perhaps matches TRBD1 (5 bases). The CDR3 is 14 amino acids. Between the trimmed V and J ends, which lost 3 bases and 2 bases, there was a span of 10 bases. Germline assignment: CDR1 GTSNPN and CDR2 SVGIG (reference sequence). CDR3 in amino acids: CAWRPDTNTGELFF. CDR3 nucleotide sequence: TGTGCCTGGAGACCGGACACAAACACCGGGGAGCTGTTTTTT. Variable domain in full (rest from reference TRBV30 and TRBJ2-2): SQTIHQWPATLVQPVGSPLSLECTVEGTSNPNLYWYRQAAGRGLQLLFYSVGIGQISSEVPQNLSASRPQDRQFILSSKKLLLSDSGFYLCAWRPDTNTGELFFGEGSRLTVL.

This clone was recorded at least ten times. V and J are TRBV18 and TRBJ2-2, with D tentatively TRBD1 (5 bases). CDR1 and CDR2 from the germline V gene are KGHSH and LQKENI. Trimming left V 6 bases short and J 5 bases short, with 10 bases between. The CDR3 runs to 13 residues. The CDR3 sequence: CASSTTATGELFF. The CDR3 DNA reads TGTGCCAGCTCCACGACAGCTACCGGGGAGCTGTTTTTT. The whole variable domain, remainder taken from reference TRBV18 and TRBJ2-2, is NAGVMQNPRHLVRRRGQEARLRCSPMKGHSHVYWYRQLPEEGLKFMVYLQKENIIDESGMPKERFSAEFPKEGPSILRIQQVVRGDSAAYFCASSTTATGELFFGEGSRLTVL.

This clone came up a few times. V and J are TRBV5-5 and TRBJ1-5; maybe TRBD1 (6 bases). Germline CDR1 reads SGHKS; CDR2 reads YYEKEE (reference sequence). The CDR3 contains 16 residues. V lost 5 bases to trimming and J lost 5 bases, with 20 bases between them. The CDR3: CASRPVEGGGDQPQHF. The CDR3 DNA follows: TGTGCCAGCAGACCCGTCGAAGGGGGAGGTGATCAGCCCCAGCATTTT.

The V call is TRBV9, the J call TRBJ1-1, with a tentative D call TRBD1 (5 bases). Germline loops: CDR1 SGDLS, CDR2 YYNGEE. CDR3 length: 15 amino acids. Trimming left V 0 bases short and J 7 bases short, with 16 bases between. The CDR3 sequence is CASSVEPRVKGEAFF. CDR3 sequence (DNA): TGTGCCAGCAGCGTAGAGCCCAGGGTAAAAGGTGAAGCTTTCTTT.

V and J are TRBV5-1 and TRBJ2-3, with 7 bases aligning to TRBD1. V lost 9 bases, J lost 1 base, and 8 bases stayed unmatched. Germline CDR1 and CDR2: SGHRS and YFSETQ. The CDR3 sequence is 14 residues long. CDR3 DNA: TGCGCCACTACTCTCACAGGGGGCACAGATACGCAGTATTTT. Translating it yields CATTLTGGTDTQYF.

The chain couples TRBV29-1 to TRBJ1-5; TRBD1 agrees at 10 bases. With V trimmed by 7 bases and J by 6 bases, 6 bases remained unmatched. The CDR3 sequence is 13 residues long. Germline V lookup: CDR1 SQVTM, CDR2 ANQGSEA. CDR3 loop: CSAQTGGSQPQHF. Here the CDR3 DNA reads TGCAGCGCTCAGACAGGGGGCAGTCAGCCCCAGCATTTT.

The gene calls are TRBV30 and TRBJ2-7; possible D gene TRBD1, 5 bases. The CDR3 runs 13 residues. Germline-derived CDR1 and CDR2 are GTSNPN and SVGIG (reference sequence). V was shortened by 3 bases and J by 3 bases, with 12 bases between the two germline ends. The CDR3 is CAWSVKDNYEQYF. The CDR3 nucleotides read TGTGCCTGGAGCGTAAAGGACAACTACGAGCAGTACTTC.

The V gene is TRBV4-1, the J gene TRBJ1-2, with D unclear. V gave up 4 bases and J gave up 3 bases, with 9 bases separating them. The germline V gene has CDR1 MGHRA and CDR2 YSYEKL. The CDR3 sequence is 13 residues long. The CDR3 DNA follows: TGCGCCAGCAGCCCAAGATTGGACTATGGCTACACCTTC. Translation gives CASSPRLDYGYTF.

The rearrangement joins TRBV12-5 to TRBJ2-7; D remains unclear. CDR1 and CDR2 (germline): LGHNT, FRNRAP. The CDR3 length is 12 residues. V was shortened by 0 bases and J by 4 bases, with 4 bases between the two germline ends. CDR3 sequence (DNA): TGTGCTAGTGGTTTGGTATATTACGAGCAGTACTTC. Its translation is CASGLVYYEQYF.

This clone came up a few times. CDR3 in amino acids: CAISVPQGRAFF. The CDR3 nucleotides are TGTGCCATCAGTGTTCCACAGGGGCGAGCTTTCTTT. This chain uses TRBV10-3 with TRBJ1-1; 7 bases match TRBD1. With V trimmed by 4 bases and J by 10 bases, 6 bases remained unmatched. CDR1 is ENHRY, CDR2 SYGVKD, per germline. There are 12 residues in the CDR3.

V gene TRBV7-2 combines with J gene TRBJ2-7, with D hard to call. From germline, CDR1 is SGHTA and CDR2 FQGNSA. The CDR3 loop spans 12 amino acids. The V end lost 5 bases, the J end lost 2 bases, and 7 bases lay between the germline ends. DNA of the CDR3: TGTGCCAGCAGCCGGAATCCCTACGAGCAGTACTTC. Translated, it gives CASSRNPYEQYF.

A few counts support this clone. This sequence joins TRBV6-1 and TRBJ2-4, with 10 bases lining up with TRBD1. Trimming removed 4 bases from V and 0 bases from J; junction bases left unmatched: 6. Germline V gives CDR1 MNHNS, CDR2 SASEGT. The CDR3 extends over 17 amino acids. DNA for the CDR3: TGTGCCAGCAGTGCCCGGGACAGGGGCGTAGCCAAAAACATTCAGTACTTC. This gives the protein CASSARDRGVAKNIQYF.

The chain has TRBV9 and TRBJ2-1; 11 bases line up with TRBD2. After removal of 4 bases from V and 9 bases from J, the junction contained 9 bases not matched to a gene. The CDR3 is 15 residues long. CDR1 is SGDLS, CDR2 YYNGEE, per germline. The CDR3 spells CASSRTSGGGSEQFF. For the CDR3, the DNA is TGTGCCAGCAGCCGAACTAGCGGGGGTGGTAGTGAGCAGTTCTTC.

Notes on this clone: One junction end does not reproduce the germline sequence, and a read error may be involved. This chain links TRBV7-7 with TRBJ2-1; D remains unclear. This CDR3 comprises 13 residues. CDR1 and CDR2 (germline): SSHAT, FNYEAQ (reference sequence). CDR3 sequence: CASSLTSLAEQFF. The CDR3 DNA reads as TGTGCTAGCAGCTTGACCTCTCTGGCAGAGCAGTTCTTC.

J is TRBJ2-4 and V is TRBV2; D is undetermined. V gave up 8 bases and J gave up 7 bases, with 12 bases separating them. The V gene's germline CDR1 is SNHLY and CDR2 FYNNEI. The CDR3 has 12 amino acids. CDR3 in DNA: TGTGCCAGCCTCTACATGAGTAACATTCAGTACTTC. Translated: CASLYMSNIQYF.

This clone has more than one count but fewer than ten. The rearrangement joins TRBV5-1 to TRBJ2-3; D is perhaps TRBD1 or TRBD2 (5 bases each). The V and J ends lost 4 bases and 2 bases respectively, with 14 bases between them. CDR1 and CDR2 from the germline V gene are SGHRS and YFSETQ. The CDR3 sequence is 15 residues long. The CDR3 region has the DNA TGCGCCAGCAGCCCCCCAGTGGGGGACACAGATACGCAGTATTTT. Translating gives CASSPPVGDTDTQYF.

CDR3 nucleotide sequence: TGTGCTTTCGGGACAGTTCATCAGCCCCAGCATTTT. It translates to CAFGTVHQPQHF. The chain uses TRBV30 and TRBJ1-5, with 7 positions matching TRBD1. The CDR3 is made up of 12 amino acids. Germline V gene lookup returns CDR1 GTSNPN and CDR2 SVGIG (reference sequence).